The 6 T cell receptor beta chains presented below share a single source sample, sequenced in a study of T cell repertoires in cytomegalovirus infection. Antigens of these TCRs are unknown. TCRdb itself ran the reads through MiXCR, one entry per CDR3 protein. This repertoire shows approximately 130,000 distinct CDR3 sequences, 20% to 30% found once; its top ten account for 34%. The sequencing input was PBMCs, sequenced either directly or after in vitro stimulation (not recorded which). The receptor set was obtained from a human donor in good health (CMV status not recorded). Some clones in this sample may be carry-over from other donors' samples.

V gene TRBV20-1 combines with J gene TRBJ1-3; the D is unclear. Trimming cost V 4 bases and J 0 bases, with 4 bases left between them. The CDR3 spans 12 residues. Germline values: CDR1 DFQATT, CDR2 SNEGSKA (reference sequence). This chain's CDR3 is CSAKGSGNTIYF. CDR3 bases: TGCAGTGCTAAGGGCTCTGGAAACACCATATATTTT.

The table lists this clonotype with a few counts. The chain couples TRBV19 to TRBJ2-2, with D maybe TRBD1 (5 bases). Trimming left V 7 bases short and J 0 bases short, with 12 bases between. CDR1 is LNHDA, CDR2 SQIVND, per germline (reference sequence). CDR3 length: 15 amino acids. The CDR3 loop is CASMDNFANTGELFF. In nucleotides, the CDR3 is TGTGCCAGTATGGACAATTTCGCGAACACCGGGGAGCTGTTTTTT.

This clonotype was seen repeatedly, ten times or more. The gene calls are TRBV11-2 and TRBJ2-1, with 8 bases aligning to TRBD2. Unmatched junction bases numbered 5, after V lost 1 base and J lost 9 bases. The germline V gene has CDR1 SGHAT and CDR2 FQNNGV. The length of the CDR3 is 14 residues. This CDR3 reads CASSLAGGPTEQFF. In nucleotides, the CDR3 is TGTGCCAGCAGCTTAGCGGGAGGGCCTACTGAGCAGTTCTTC.

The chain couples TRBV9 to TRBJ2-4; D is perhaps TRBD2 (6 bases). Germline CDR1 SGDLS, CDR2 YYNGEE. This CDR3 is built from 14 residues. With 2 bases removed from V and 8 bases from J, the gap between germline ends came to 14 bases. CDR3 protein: CASSVGGGGDIQYF. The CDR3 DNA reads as TGTGCCAGCAGCGTGGGTGGGGGAGGCGACATTCAGTACTTC.

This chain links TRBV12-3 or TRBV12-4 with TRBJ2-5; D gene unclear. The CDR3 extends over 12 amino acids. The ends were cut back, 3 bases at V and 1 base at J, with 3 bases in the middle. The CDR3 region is CASSFPQETQYF. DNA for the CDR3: TGTGCCAGCAGTTTTCCCCAAGAGACCCAGTACTTC.

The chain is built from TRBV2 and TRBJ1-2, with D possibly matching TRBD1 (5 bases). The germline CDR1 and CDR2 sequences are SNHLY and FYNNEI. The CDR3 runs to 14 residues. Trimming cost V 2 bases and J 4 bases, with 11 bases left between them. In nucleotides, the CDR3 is TGTGCCAGCAGTGAAATGGTCGGGGGCTATGGCTACACCTTC. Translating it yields CASSEMVGGYGYTF.